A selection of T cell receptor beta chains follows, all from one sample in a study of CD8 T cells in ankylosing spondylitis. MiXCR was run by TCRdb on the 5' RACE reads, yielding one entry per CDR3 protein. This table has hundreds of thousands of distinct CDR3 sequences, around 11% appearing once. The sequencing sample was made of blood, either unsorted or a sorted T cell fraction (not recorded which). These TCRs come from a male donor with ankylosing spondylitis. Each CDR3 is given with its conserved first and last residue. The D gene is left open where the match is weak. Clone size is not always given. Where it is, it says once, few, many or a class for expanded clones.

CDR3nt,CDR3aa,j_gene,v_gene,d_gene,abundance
TGCGCCAGCAGAGTTCGCCGGGGGGAGACCCAGTACTTC,CASRVRRGETQYF,TRBJ2-5,TRBV5-1,NA,NA
TGTGCTAGCAGCTTAGCGTCAAGGGAAGATACGCAGTATTTT,CASSLASREDTQYF,TRBJ2-3,TRBV7-7,NA,NA
TGCAGTGCATTAAGGGGGATAAACTATGGCTACACCTTC,CSALRGINYGYTF,TRBJ1-2,TRBV20-1,NA,many
TGCGCCAGCAGCACGGGACTAGCGGGAGAGACCCAGTACTTC,CASSTGLAGETQYF,TRBJ2-5,TRBV5-1,TRBD2,NA
TGCGCCAGCAGCCTAATGACAGGAAAGGACGAGCAGTACTTC,CASSLMTGKDEQYF,TRBJ2-7,TRBV5-1,NA,NA
TGTGCCAGCACCCTATCTCCAACAAGGGACAAAGGCTACACCTTC,CASTLSPTRDKGYTF,TRBJ1-2,TRBV5-5,NA,few
TGCGCCAGCAGCTTCGAATTCATGGACTATGGCTACACCTTC,CASSFEFMDYGYTF,TRBJ1-2,TRBV5-1,NA,NA
TGTGCCAGCAGTAGCCGGGATAGGCCTTCCTTC,CASSSRDRPSF,TRBJ2-4,TRBV6-2/TRBV6-3,NA,NA
TGTGCCAGCAGCTTAGCTCCTGGAAATCAGCGCGAGCAGTACTTC,CASSLAPGNQREQYF,TRBJ2-7,TRBV7-8,NA,NA
TGTGCCAGCAGTGAAGTTGCAGACTATGGCTACACCTTC,CASSEVADYGYTF,TRBJ1-2,TRBV6-1,NA,few
TGTGCCAGCAGCTTGTATGGGGCGGAGACCCAGTACTTC,CASSLYGAETQYF,TRBJ2-5,TRBV5-6,NA,few
TGTGCCAGCAGTTTATTTGGGATAGACCAAGAGACCCAGTACTTC,CASSLFGIDQETQYF,TRBJ2-5,TRBV28,NA,few
TGTGCCAGCACCCCAATCCGCCACATTCAGTACTTC,CASTPIRHIQYF,TRBJ2-4,TRBV7-9,NA,NA
TGCGCCAGCAGGAGGACAATTTATGGGTTCGCAGATACGCAGTATTTT,CASRRTIYGFADTQYF,TRBJ2-3,TRBV5-1,NA,few
TGTGCCAGCAGCTCGGCCCCACAGGGGAGCGGAGCTTTCTTT,CASSSAPQGSGAFF,TRBJ1-1,TRBV5-5,TRBD1,few
TGTGCCAGCAGTTTTGGGGACACAGATACGCAGTATTTT,CASSFGDTDTQYF,TRBJ2-3,TRBV12-3/TRBV12-4,NA,many
TGCGCCAGCAGCTTGAGGGAGCCGGGGGATTCACCCCTCCACTTT,CASSLREPGDSPLHF,TRBJ1-6,TRBV5-1,NA,few
TGCGCCAGCAGCCAAGAGGATTATCGCCCTACCTTC,CASSQEDYRPTF,TRBJ2-1,TRBV4-3,NA,many
TGCACCTCCAGACAGGTACTTAACCCTAACACTGAAGCTTTCTTT,CTSRQVLNPNTEAFF,TRBJ1-1,TRBV29-1,NA,NA
TGCGCCAGCAGCTGGGCCGGGACTAGCGGAGTAAATGAGCAGTTCTTC,CASSWAGTSGVNEQFF,TRBJ2-1,TRBV5-1,TRBD2,many
TGCAGTGCTAGAGATAGCGGCAGCCAAGAGACCCAGTACTTC,CSARDSGSQETQYF,TRBJ2-5,TRBV20-1,NA,NA
TGCAGCGTGACCGGGACACCGGGGCATGGGACCCAGTACTTC,CSVTGTPGHGTQYF,TRBJ2-5,TRBV29-1,NA,many
TGTGCCAGCAGCTTGGGGACCTCATTCGAGCAGTACTTC,CASSLGTSFEQYF,TRBJ2-7,TRBV5-5,NA,few